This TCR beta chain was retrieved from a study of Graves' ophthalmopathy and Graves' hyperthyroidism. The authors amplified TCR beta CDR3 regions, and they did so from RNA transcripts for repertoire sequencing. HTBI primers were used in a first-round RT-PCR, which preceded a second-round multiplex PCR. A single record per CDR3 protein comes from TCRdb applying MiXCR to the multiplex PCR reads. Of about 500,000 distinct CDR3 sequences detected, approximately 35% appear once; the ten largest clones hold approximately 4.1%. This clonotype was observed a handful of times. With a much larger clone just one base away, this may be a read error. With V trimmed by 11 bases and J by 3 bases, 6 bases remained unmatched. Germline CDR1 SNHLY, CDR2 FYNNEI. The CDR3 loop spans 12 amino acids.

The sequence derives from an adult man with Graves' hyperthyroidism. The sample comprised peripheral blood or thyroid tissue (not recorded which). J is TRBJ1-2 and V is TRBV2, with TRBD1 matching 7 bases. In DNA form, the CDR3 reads TGTGCCGGCACAGGGGAGGACTATGGCTACACCTTC. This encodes CAGTGEDYGYTF.